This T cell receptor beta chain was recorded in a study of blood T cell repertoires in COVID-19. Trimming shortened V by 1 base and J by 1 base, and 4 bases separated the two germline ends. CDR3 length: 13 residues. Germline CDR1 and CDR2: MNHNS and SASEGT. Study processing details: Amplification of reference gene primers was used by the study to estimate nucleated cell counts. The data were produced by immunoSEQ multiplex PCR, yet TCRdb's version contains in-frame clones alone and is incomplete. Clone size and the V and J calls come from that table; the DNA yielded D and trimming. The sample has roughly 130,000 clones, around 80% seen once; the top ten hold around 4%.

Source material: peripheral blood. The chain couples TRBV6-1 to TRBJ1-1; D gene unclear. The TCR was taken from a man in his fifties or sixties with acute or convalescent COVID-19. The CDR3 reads CASSEGANTEAFF. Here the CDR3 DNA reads TGTGCCAGCAGTGAAGGGGCGAACACTGAAGCTTTCTTT.